Below, 16 T cell receptor beta chains from the same sample are listed, as sequenced in a study of neurological immune-mediated disorders. TCRdb re-called the 5' RACE reads through MiXCR, storing one row per CDR3 protein. The sample lists around 97,000 distinct CDR3 sequences, more than 10% occurring once. Time point: longitudinal time-point 3. The specimen was PBMCs. Receptor source: a female donor with HTLV-1-associated myelopathy (HAM/TSP).

This clonotype was detected ten times or more. The rearrangement joins TRBV5-1 to TRBJ2-3, with 7 bases that match TRBD1. In germline, CDR1 is SGHRS, CDR2 YFSETQ. Trimming cost V 4 bases and J 3 bases; bases outside gene matches: 8. This CDR3 is built from 15 residues. The CDR3 spells CASSPETGITDTQYF. The CDR3 nucleotides read TGCGCCAGCAGCCCAGAGACAGGGATTACAGATACGCAGTATTTT.

This clonotype was detected ten times or more. The J gene is TRBJ2-1, the V gene TRBV12-3 or TRBV12-4; D remains ambiguous. This CDR3 has 12 residues. The V and J ends lost 6 bases and 7 bases respectively, with 10 bases between them. CDR3 nucleotide sequence: TGTGCCAGCAGCATAGACCAGAATGAGCAGTTCTTC. This translates into CASSIDQNEQFF.

This clonotype was seen many times. The rearrangement uses TRBV6-5 and TRBJ2-7; D uncertain. V shed 0 bases and J shed 2 bases, with 11 bases lying between them. This CDR3 has 15 residues. Germline CDR1 and CDR2: MNHEY and SVGAGI. CDR3 loop: CASSYSSVPPYEQYF. CDR3 DNA sequence: TGTGCCAGCAGTTACTCTAGTGTACCGCCCTACGAGCAGTACTTC.

This clonotype was counted ten times or more. In nucleotides, the CDR3 is TGTGCCAGCAGCTTAGGGCAAGGCTCAAAGGGGGATTCACCCCTCCACTTT. It codes for CASSLGQGSKGDSPLHF. This chain links TRBV7-6 with TRBJ1-6; tentative D call: TRBD1 (6 bases). This CDR3 comprises 17 residues. Germline V lookup: CDR1 SGHVS, CDR2 FNYEAQ. V was clipped by 1 base and J by 8 bases, with 18 bases between them.

In this sample, this clonotype turned up many times. The chain is built from TRBV5-1 and TRBJ1-2, with 10 bases identical to TRBD1. This CDR3 region has 17 residues. From germline, CDR1 is SGHRS and CDR2 YFSETQ. The V gene end was trimmed by 3 bases and the J gene end by 6 bases; junction bases not matched to a gene: 14. The DNA for the CDR3 is TGCGCCAGCAGCTGGACCGGGACAGGGGATGAAGTGGATGGCTACACCTTC. This translates into CASSWTGTGDEVDGYTF.

This chain connects TRBV28 to TRBJ2-3, with 7 bases matching TRBD2. The CDR3 is 16 residues long. Losses at the gene ends were 3 bases for V and 5 bases for J; bases not matched to a gene: 11. Looked up from germline, CDR1 is MDHEN and CDR2 is SYDVKM. The CDR3: CASSFPGLCGRDTQYF. The CDR3 coding sequence is TGTGCCAGCAGTTTCCCGGGACTATGTGGGCGAGATACGCAGTATTTT.

In this sample, this clonotype turned up a few times. The chain has TRBV10-2 and TRBJ2-2; 10 bases map to TRBD1. The V gene end was trimmed by 5 bases and the J gene end by 4 bases; junction bases not matched to a gene: 4. Germline V lookup: CDR1 WSHSY, CDR2 SAAADI. The length of the CDR3 is 15 residues. This CDR3 reads CASSLRQGATGELFF. The CDR3 nucleotides read TGCGCCAGCAGTCTTCGACAGGGGGCCACCGGGGAGCTGTTTTTT.

This clonotype was observed at least ten times. A junction end diverges from the germline sequence, so it may reflect a read error. The J gene is TRBJ2-2, the V gene TRBV15; D gene ambiguous. The germline CDR1 and CDR2 sequences are LNHNV and YYDKDF (reference sequence). The CDR3 length is 14 residues. CDR3 protein: CATSRDFKGGELFF. In nucleotides, the CDR3 is TGTGCTACCAGCAGAGATTTTAAGGGCGGGGAGCTGTTTTTT.

This clonotype was counted at least ten times. The J gene is TRBJ2-1, the V gene TRBV7-6; D is possibly TRBD1 (6 bases). The CDR3 runs to 16 residues. Germline values: CDR1 SGHVS, CDR2 FNYEAQ. The germline V and J ends were trimmed by 3 bases and 5 bases, with 17 bases remaining between them. The DNA for the CDR3 is TGTGCCAGCAGCTTCTTACAGGGAGAAGCACACAATGAGCAGTTCTTC. Translation: CASSFLQGEAHNEQFF. The whole variable domain, remainder taken from reference TRBV7-6 and TRBJ2-1, is GAGVSQSPRYKVTKRGQDVALRCDPISGHVSLYWYRQALGQGPEFLTYFNYEAQQDKSGLPNDRFSAERPEGSISTLTIQRTEQRDSAMYRCASSFLQGEAHNEQFFGPGTRLTVL.

This clonotype was counted many times. The chain links TRBV20-1 to TRBJ2-3; 7 positions match TRBD1. The V segment lost 4 bases and the J segment 1 base; nucleotides outside the gene matches: 5. Germline-derived CDR1 and CDR2 are DFQATT and SNEGSKA (reference sequence). CDR3 size: 14 residues. The chain's CDR3 is CSATRQGRTDTQYF. CDR3 in DNA: TGCAGTGCTACCCGACAGGGTCGCACAGATACGCAGTATTTT.

This clonotype has more than one count but fewer than ten. The chain joins TRBV5-1 to TRBJ2-2; D unresolved. V shed 4 bases and J shed 3 bases, with 13 bases lying between them. The CDR3 is made up of 15 amino acids. Germline V gives CDR1 SGHRS, CDR2 YFSETQ. CDR3 sequence reads: CASSPGVTDTGELFF. CDR3 nucleotide sequence: TGCGCCAGCAGCCCGGGCGTCACTGACACCGGGGAGCTGTTTTTT.

This clonotype was picked up many times. The chain uses TRBV29-1 and TRBJ1-1; 8 bases fit TRBD1. V lost 7 bases and J lost 4; bases outside the gene matches: 8. The V gene's germline CDR1 is SQVTM and CDR2 ANQGSEA. The CDR3 sequence is 13 residues long. The CDR3 DNA follows: TGCAGCGGCCCCGACAGGGGTACCACTGAAGCTTTCTTT. Amino acids: CSGPDRGTTEAFF.

This clonotype was seen many times. The rearrangement links TRBV10-1 to TRBJ2-2; 7 nucleotides agree with TRBD1. Trimming at V came to 4 bases and at J to 4 bases, leaving 3 bases not matched to a gene. The CDR3 contains 14 residues. Germline CDR1 reads WNHNN; CDR2 reads SYGVQD (reference sequence). As DNA, the CDR3 is TGCGCCAGCAGTGCCGGGACAGCCACCGGGGAGCTGTTTTTT. This encodes CASSAGTATGELFF.

Notes on this clonotype: The junction differs from germline at one of its ends, possibly a read error. This chain joins TRBV6-5 and TRBJ2-1; 12 bases align to TRBD1. The V gene's germline CDR1 is MNHEY and CDR2 SVGAGI. This CDR3 comprises 16 residues. CDR3 DNA: TGTTCCAGCAGCCGACTCCGGGACAGGGGGCCTAATGAGCAGTTCTTC. As protein: CSSSRLRDRGPNEQFF.

This clonotype was observed at least ten times. The V call is TRBV6-5, the J call TRBJ2-7; a possible D gene is TRBD2 (7 bases). With 5 bases removed from V and 0 bases from J, the gap between germline ends came to 14 bases. Germline values: CDR1 MNHEY, CDR2 SVGAGI. The CDR3 is 15 residues long. The CDR3 bases are TGTGCCAGCAGTATGGGGGGAGGGGGCTCCTACGAGCAGTACTTC. It is translated as CASSMGGGGSYEQYF.

This clonotype was picked up many times. V usage is TRBV5-6 and J usage is TRBJ1-2, with D tentatively TRBD1 (5 bases). V was clipped by 3 bases and J by 0 bases, with 12 bases between them. Germline-derived CDR1 and CDR2 are SGHDT and YYEEEE. The CDR3 is 15 residues long. This CDR3 is CASSSRDGANYGYTF. Here the CDR3 DNA reads TGTGCCAGCAGCTCGAGGGACGGCGCTAACTATGGCTACACCTTC. Supplemented by reference TRBV5-6 and TRBJ1-2, the full variable domain reads DAGVTQSPTHLIKTRGQQVTLRCSPKSGHDTVSWYQQALGQGPQFIFQYYEEEERQRGNFPDRFSGHQFPNYSSELNVNALLLGDSALYLCASSSRDGANYGYTFGSGTRLTVV.